Listed below are T cell receptor beta chains from one sample, sequenced in a study of control samples from healthy donors and cancer patients. Some clones are missing from TCRdb's copy, which holds only in-frame ones; the method was immunoSEQ multiplex PCR. This sample has 70,000 to 75,000 clones; roughly nine tenths occur once, and the top ten carry 4%. Sequenced: blood. The origin of the receptors is a woman aged 50 to 60 in good health. Both conserved end residues are part of each CDR3. D genes are given only for firm matches. Not all rows give a size; the values are once, few, many and, for expanded clones, a class.

size,D,J,V,length,CDR3,DNA
.,TRBD1,TRBJ2-7,TRBV5-4,15,CASSLGTGGTYEQYF,TGTGCCAGCAGCTTAGGGACAGGGGGCACCTACGAGCAGTACTTC
.,.,TRBJ1-4,TRBV11-2,12,CASSPPQGKLFF,TGTGCCAGCAGCCCCCCACAAGGAAAACTGTTTTTT
.,.,TRBJ1-1,TRBV30,13,CALETSRGPEAFF,TGTGCCCTGGAAACCTCCAGGGGTCCTGAAGCTTTCTTT
.,TRBD1,TRBJ2-1,TRBV27,14,CARCVDRGYNEQFF,TGTGCCAGATGTGTGGACAGGGGTTACAATGAGCAGTTCTTC
.,TRBD1,TRBJ2-1,TRBV7-3,15,CASSPAGGIYNEQFF,TGTGCCAGCAGCCCAGCAGGGGGAATCTACAATGAGCAGTTCTTC
.,.,TRBJ1-5,TRBV5-6,15,CASSNRLSSNQPQHF,TGTGCCAGCAGCAATAGACTAAGTAGCAATCAGCCCCAGCATTTT
.,TRBD1,TRBJ1-6,TRBV2,16,CASRRDREDWNSPLHF,TGTGCCAGCAGACGGGACAGGGAAGATTGGAATTCACCCCTCCACTTT
.,TRBD2,TRBJ2-1,TRBV2,14,CASISGRTYNEQFF,TGTGCCAGCATTAGCGGGAGGACCTACAATGAGCAGTTCTTC
.,.,TRBJ2-5,TRBV30,13,CAWIIGGEETQYF,TGTGCCTGGATAATCGGGGGTGAAGAGACCCAGTACTTC
.,.,TRBJ2-5,TRBV7-9,15,CASSLRSLGQETQYF,TGTGCCAGCAGCTTAAGATCGTTAGGGCAAGAGACCCAGTACTTC
.,.,TRBJ2-5,TRBV27,13,CASSTSTKETQYF,TGTGCCAGCAGTACGAGTACTAAAGAGACCCAGTACTTC
few,.,TRBJ1-1,TRBV7-9,13,CASRSRPDTEAFF,TGTGCCAGCAGATCACGGCCCGACACTGAAGCTTTCTTT
.,.,TRBJ2-7,TRBV2,13,CASSEEVFYEQYF,TGTGCCAGCAGTGAGGAGGTCTTCTACGAGCAGTACTTC
.,.,TRBJ2-2,TRBV19,14,CASSIRGKTGELFF,TGTGCCAGTAGTATAAGAGGAAAGACCGGGGAGCTGTTTTTT
.,.,TRBJ1-4,TRBV19,15,CASSASGATNEKLFF,TGTGCCAGTAGTGCATCGGGGGCAACTAATGAAAAACTGTTTTTT
.,.,TRBJ1-2,TRBV19,15,CASSVGGRGSYGYTF,TGTGCCAGTAGCGTAGGTGGCAGGGGCTCCTATGGCTACACCTTC
.,TRBD1,TRBJ2-7,TRBV15,16,CATSRVNRGTRNEQYF,TGTGCCACCAGCAGAGTTAACAGGGGAACGAGAAACGAGCAGTACTTC
few,TRBD1,TRBJ2-2,TRBV28,14,CASSLTGKRGELFF,TGTGCCAGCAGTTTGACAGGGAAGAGAGGGGAGCTGTTTTTT
.,.,TRBJ1-2,TRBV19,12,CASRQADYGYTF,TGTGCCAGTAGACAGGCGGACTATGGCTACACCTTC
.,TRBD2,TRBJ2-1,TRBV19,13,CASRGGVYNEQFF,TGTGCCAGTAGGGGGGGGGTTTACAATGAGCAGTTCTTC
.,.,TRBJ1-4,TRBV10-3,15,CAISEGSATNEKLFF,TGTGCCATCAGTGAGGGTAGTGCAACTAATGAAAAACTGTTTTTT
.,.,TRBJ1-1,TRBV27,13,CASSLSSNYEAFF,TGTGCCAGCAGTTTATCGAGCAATTATGAAGCTTTCTTT
.,TRBD1,TRBJ1-4,TRBV5-1,16,CASSFRAGQVNEKLFF,TGCGCCAGCAGCTTCAGGGCGGGACAGGTGAATGAAAAACTGTTTTTT
few,.,TRBJ2-2,TRBV5-1,12,CASSSRPGELFF,TGCGCCAGCAGCTCCCGTCCCGGGGAGCTGTTTTTT
.,TRBD2,TRBJ2-5,TRBV7-6,14,CASSPGTSVETQYF,TGTGCCAGCAGCCCCGGGACTAGCGTAGAGACCCAGTACTTC